Below are 21 T cell receptor beta chains sequenced from a single sample in a study of human T cells and chemical hapten exposure. MiXCR, applied by TCRdb to the RACE reads, yields one record per CDR3 protein. This repertoire shows 150,000 to 200,000 distinct CDR3 sequences, about a quarter found once; its top ten account for 2.1%. As for time point: patch test 3, about 24 weeks after DPC sensitization. Treatment here: therapeutic diphenylcyclopropenone sensitization with weekly scalp DPC. Source: whole blood, taken in connection with sensitization to the hapten diphenylcyclopropenone (DPC). These receptors were collected from a young woman with alopecia areata. Some clones in this sample may be carry-over from other donors' samples.

This clonotype appeared a few times. The chain employs TRBV9 and TRBJ1-2; D is uncertain. The CDR3 has 12 residues. CDR1 and CDR2 (germline): SGDLS, YYNGEE. Trimming took off 4 bases at V and 6 bases at J, with 10 bases between the two ends. The CDR3 DNA reads as TGTGCCAGCAGCACCAGAACCCATGGCTACACCTTC. It yields the protein CASSTRTHGYTF.

V is TRBV25-1 and J is TRBJ2-7, with 9 bases identical to TRBD2. This CDR3 comprises 17 residues. Trimming took 4 bases from V and 0 from J; bases not matched to a gene: 10. CDR1 MGHDK and CDR2 SYGVNS come from the germline V gene. CDR3 in DNA: TGTGCCAGCAGTGGCCCTACAACTAGCGGGTCCTCCTACGAGCAGTACTTC. Protein: CASSGPTTSGSSYEQYF.

This clonotype was seen a few times. The chain combines TRBV20-1 with TRBJ2-3, with D possibly matching TRBD1 (6 bases). This CDR3 spans 11 amino acids. V was pared by 6 bases and J by 6 bases, with 10 bases between. CDR1 DFQATT and CDR2 SNEGSKA come from the germline V gene (reference sequence). DNA of the CDR3: TGCAGTGCGCACAGGGTGGATACGCAGTATTTT. Translation gives CSAHRVDTQYF.

V is TRBV4-2 and J is TRBJ2-5, with TRBD2 as a possible D gene (6 bases). The V end lost 0 bases, the J end lost 5 bases, and 19 bases lay between the germline ends. CDR1 and CDR2 from the germline V gene are LGHNA and YNFKEQ. This CDR3 is built from 17 residues. The CDR3 DNA reads TGTGCCAGCAGCCAAGATGGGACTGGGGGTCCAGGGGAGACCCAGTACTTC. This translates into CASSQDGTGGPGETQYF.

This clonotype has ten or more counts. The CDR3 region has the DNA TGTGCCAGCAGTTCGCACCTCCGCGGGACAGGGATTGACGGAAACACCATATATTTT. Its protein is CASSSHLRGTGIDGNTIYF. This rearrangement joins TRBV12-3 or TRBV12-4 to TRBJ1-3, with 9 bases matching TRBD1. The CDR3 is 19 amino acids. V lost 4 bases, J lost 4 bases, and 17 bases stayed unmatched.

This clonotype has at least ten counts. The V and J genes are TRBV29-1 and TRBJ1-2; D not certain. V lost 1 base to trimming and J lost 4 bases, with 10 bases between them. Germline CDR1 SQVTM, CDR2 ANQGSEA. This CDR3 comprises 13 residues. Here the CDR3 DNA reads TGCAGCGTTGAAGGGGCAGCGTCCTATGGCTACACCTTC. Encoded protein: CSVEGAASYGYTF.

This clonotype has just a few counts. CDR3 DNA sequence: TGTGCCAGCAGATATCGACAGGGGCAATCTTACAATGAGCAGTTCTTC. Translation gives CASRYRQGQSYNEQFF. V and J are TRBV6-2 or TRBV6-3 and TRBJ2-1; TRBD1 agrees at 8 bases. The CDR3 totals 16 residues. V gave up 6 bases and J gave up 4 bases; unmatched junction bases: 11. CDR1 and CDR2 from the germline V gene are MNHEY and SVGEGT.

The rearrangement links TRBV11-3 to TRBJ2-5; the D call may be TRBD1 or TRBD2 (6 bases each). Per the germline V gene, CDR1 is SGHNT and CDR2 is YENEEA. V was cut by 5 bases and J by 0 bases, with 13 bases left in between. The CDR3 is made up of 15 amino acids. CDR3 nucleotides: TGTGCCAGCAGCCGGGGCGGGGACAACCAAGAGACCCAGTACTTC. Translated, it gives CASSRGGDNQETQYF.

This clonotype was recorded at least ten times. The chain combines TRBV20-1 with TRBJ2-1; 10 positions match TRBD2. The CDR3 covers 15 residues. The ends lost 0 bases at V and 6 bases at J; junction bases unmatched: 5. CDR1 is DFQATT and CDR2 is SNEGSKA in the germline V gene (reference sequence). CDR3 sequence: CSARDGAGGTNEQFF. DNA of the CDR3: TGCAGTGCTAGAGATGGAGCGGGGGGGACCAATGAGCAGTTCTTC.

The chain employs TRBV4-3 and TRBJ2-6, with D unclear. V was shortened by 1 base and J by 4 bases, with 14 bases between the two germline ends. The CDR3 has 17 residues. Germline CDR1 LGHNA, CDR2 YSLEER. Here the CDR3 reads CASSQGQIRTGANVLTF. Here the CDR3 DNA reads TGCGCCAGCAGCCAAGGGCAGATTAGAACCGGGGCCAACGTCCTGACTTTC.

The chain recombines TRBV5-1 with TRBJ2-1, with D perhaps assigned TRBD1 or TRBD2 (5 bases each). Trimming took 3 bases from V and 10 from J, leaving 11 bases between them. The CDR3 totals 12 residues. The germline V gene encodes CDR1 SGHRS and CDR2 YFSETQ. CDR3 in amino acids: CASSSLRDEQFF. As DNA, the CDR3 is TGCGCCAGCAGCTCATTGAGGGACGAGCAGTTCTTC.

J is TRBJ2-5 and V is TRBV20-1; D is unresolved. Trimming took off 5 bases at V and 8 bases at J, with 15 bases between the two ends. Per the germline V gene, CDR1 is DFQATT and CDR2 is SNEGSKA (reference sequence). The CDR3 totals 12 residues. CDR3 sequence: CSAGPIADTQYF. The DNA for the CDR3 is TGCAGTGCTGGGCCGATCGCGGATACCCAGTACTTC.

This clonotype was counted only a few times. The chain joins TRBV4-3 to TRBJ2-1; 13 bases map to TRBD2. The CDR3 is 14 residues long. V gave up 3 bases and J gave up 7 bases; unmatched junction bases: 0. The germline V gene has CDR1 LGHNA and CDR2 YSLEER. CDR3 bases: TGCGCCAGCAGCCAGGGACTAGCGGGAAATGAGCAGTTCTTC. It specifies CASSQGLAGNEQFF.

V gene TRBV9 combines with J gene TRBJ2-3; maybe TRBD2 (6 bases). Per the germline V gene, CDR1 is SGDLS and CDR2 is YYNGEE. Trimming left V 4 bases short and J 7 bases short, with 19 bases between. This CDR3 comprises 15 residues. The CDR3 region has the DNA TGTGCCAGCAGCCCACCGGGACTGCCAGGGCATACGCAGTATTTT. It yields the protein CASSPPGLPGHTQYF.

The chain joins TRBV27 to TRBJ2-3; D unresolved. V was cut by 9 bases and J by 8 bases, with 3 bases left in between. This CDR3 is built from 8 residues. Germline CDR1 and CDR2: MNHEY and SMNVEV (reference sequence). Here the CDR3 DNA reads TGTGCCAGTTTTACGCAGTATTTT. It specifies CASFTQYF.

A few counts support this clonotype. The V gene is TRBV7-2, the J gene TRBJ2-3; 8 bases agree with TRBD1. CDR1 is SGHTA, CDR2 FQGNSA, per germline. The CDR3 length is 18 residues. The junction had 14 bases not matched to a gene; V was cut back by 5 bases and J by 1 base. As DNA, the CDR3 is TGTGCCAGCAGCACCCAAGACAGGGGCGAAACTCGCACAGATACGCAGTATTTT. Its translation: CASSTQDRGETRTDTQYF.

The V call is TRBV6-1, the J call TRBJ1-5, with TRBD1 as a possible D gene (5 bases). Deletions cut 6 bases from V and 2 bases from J, with 11 bases between. The CDR3 is 14 amino acids. The germline CDR1 and CDR2 sequences are MNHNS and SASEGT. In nucleotides, the CDR3 is TGTGCCAGCAGCCAGGGATGGGGCAATCAGCCCCAGCATTTT. Translated: CASSQGWGNQPQHF.

The chain uses TRBV2 and TRBJ2-7; D unresolved. The germline CDR1 and CDR2 sequences are SNHLY and FYNNEI. The CDR3 totals 13 residues. V lost 5 bases and J 0 bases, leaving 8 bases between the germline ends. This CDR3 is CASSWQSSYEQYF. CDR3 nucleotide sequence: TGTGCCAGCAGTTGGCAGAGCTCCTACGAGCAGTACTTC.

The chain employs TRBV28 and TRBJ2-1, with 8 bases that match TRBD1. The CDR3 runs to 15 residues. CDR1 is MDHEN, CDR2 SYDVKM, per germline. The V segment lost 7 bases and the J segment 4 bases; nucleotides outside the gene matches: 9. CDR3 protein: CASKPPGQGYNEQFF. Here the CDR3 DNA reads TGTGCCAGCAAACCCCCCGGACAGGGATACAATGAGCAGTTCTTC.

There are a few counts of this clonotype. The V gene is TRBV25-1, the J gene TRBJ2-7, with TRBD1 as a possible D gene (5 bases). Germline values: CDR1 MGHDK, CDR2 SYGVNS. Trimming removed 7 bases at V and 5 bases at J, with 12 bases between. The CDR3 loop spans 12 amino acids. DNA of the CDR3: TGTGCCAGCAACAACAGGTTCCACGAGCAGTACTTC. Amino acids: CASNNRFHEQYF.

The chain has TRBV20-1 and TRBJ2-5, with no clear D. Germline-derived CDR1 and CDR2 are DFQATT and SNEGSKA (reference sequence). The CDR3 runs 12 residues. The V end lost 3 bases, the J end lost 4 bases, and 9 bases lay between the germline ends. CDR3 DNA sequence: TGCAGTGCTAGGGTGACTCTAGAGACCCAGTACTTC. Protein sequence: CSARVTLETQYF.